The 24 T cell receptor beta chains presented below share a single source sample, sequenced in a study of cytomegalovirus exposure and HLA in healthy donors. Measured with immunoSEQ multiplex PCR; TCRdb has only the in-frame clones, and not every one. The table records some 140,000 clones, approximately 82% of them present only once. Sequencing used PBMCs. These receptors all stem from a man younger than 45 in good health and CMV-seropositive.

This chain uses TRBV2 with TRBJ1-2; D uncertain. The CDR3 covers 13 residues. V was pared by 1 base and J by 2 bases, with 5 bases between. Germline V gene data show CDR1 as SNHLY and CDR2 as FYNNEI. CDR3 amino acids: CASSEGSNYGYTF. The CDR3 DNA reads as TGTGCCAGCAGTGAAGGGAGCAACTATGGCTACACCTTC.

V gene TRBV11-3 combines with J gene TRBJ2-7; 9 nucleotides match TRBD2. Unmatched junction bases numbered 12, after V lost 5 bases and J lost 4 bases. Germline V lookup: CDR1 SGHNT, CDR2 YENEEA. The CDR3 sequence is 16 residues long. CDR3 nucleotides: TGTGCCAGCAGCCCCGAAGGGGCTAGCGGGGTTTACGAGCAGTACTTC. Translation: CASSPEGASGVYEQYF.

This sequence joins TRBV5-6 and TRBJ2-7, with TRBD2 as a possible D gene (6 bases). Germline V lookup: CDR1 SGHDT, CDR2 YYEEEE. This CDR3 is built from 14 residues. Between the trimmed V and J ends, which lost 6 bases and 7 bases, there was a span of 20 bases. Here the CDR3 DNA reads TGTGCCAGCAAACCACCCGGGGGTCGTCGAGAGCAGTACTTC. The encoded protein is CASKPPGGRREQYF.

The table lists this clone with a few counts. The DNA for the CDR3 is TGTGCCAGCAGTCCCTGGACAGGGGCGAATCAGCCCCAGCATTTT. As protein: CASSPWTGANQPQHF. The gene calls are TRBV27 and TRBJ1-5, with 9 bases identical to TRBD1. After removal of 5 bases from V and 4 bases from J, the junction contained 6 bases not matched to a gene. Germline V gene sequence: CDR1 MNHEY, CDR2 SMNVEV (reference sequence). This CDR3 has 15 residues.

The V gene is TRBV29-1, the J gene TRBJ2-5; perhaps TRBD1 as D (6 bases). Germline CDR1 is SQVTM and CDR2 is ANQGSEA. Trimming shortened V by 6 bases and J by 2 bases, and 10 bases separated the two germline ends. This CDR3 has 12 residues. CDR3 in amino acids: CSVTTGQETQYF. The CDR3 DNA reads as TGCAGCGTGACGACAGGTCAAGAGACCCAGTACTTC.

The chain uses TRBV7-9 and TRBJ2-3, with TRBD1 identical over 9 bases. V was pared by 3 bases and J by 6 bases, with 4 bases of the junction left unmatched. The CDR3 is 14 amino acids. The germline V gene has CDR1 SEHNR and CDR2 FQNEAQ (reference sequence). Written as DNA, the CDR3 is TGTGCCAGCAGCTTGCGGGACAGGGCTGATACGCAGTATTTT. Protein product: CASSLRDRADTQYF.

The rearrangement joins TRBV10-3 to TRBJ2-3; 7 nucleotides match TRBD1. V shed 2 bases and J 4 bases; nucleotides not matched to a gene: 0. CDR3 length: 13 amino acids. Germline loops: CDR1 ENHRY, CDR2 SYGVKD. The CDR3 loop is CAISETGADTQYF. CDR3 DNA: TGTGCCATCAGTGAGACAGGGGCAGATACGCAGTATTTT.

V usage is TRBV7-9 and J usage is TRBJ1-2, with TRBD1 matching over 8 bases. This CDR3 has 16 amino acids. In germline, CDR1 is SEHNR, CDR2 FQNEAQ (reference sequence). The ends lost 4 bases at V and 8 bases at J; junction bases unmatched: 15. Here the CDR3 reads CASSSPFSRGRGGYTF. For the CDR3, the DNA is TGTGCCAGCAGCTCACCCTTCAGCAGGGGGCGAGGAGGCTACACCTTC.

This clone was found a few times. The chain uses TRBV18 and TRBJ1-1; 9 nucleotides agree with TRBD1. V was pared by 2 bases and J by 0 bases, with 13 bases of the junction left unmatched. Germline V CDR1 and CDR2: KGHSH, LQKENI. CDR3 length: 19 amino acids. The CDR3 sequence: CASSPTSVTGGDMNTEAFF. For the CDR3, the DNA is TGTGCCAGCTCACCAACGAGTGTGACAGGGGGTGACATGAACACTGAAGCTTTCTTT.

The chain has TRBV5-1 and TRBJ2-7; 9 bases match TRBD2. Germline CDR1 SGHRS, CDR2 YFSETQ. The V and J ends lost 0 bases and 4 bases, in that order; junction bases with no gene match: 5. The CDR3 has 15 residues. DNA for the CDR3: TGCGCCAGCAGCTTGGGGGTTAGCGGGAGATACGAGCAGTACTTC. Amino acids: CASSLGVSGRYEQYF.

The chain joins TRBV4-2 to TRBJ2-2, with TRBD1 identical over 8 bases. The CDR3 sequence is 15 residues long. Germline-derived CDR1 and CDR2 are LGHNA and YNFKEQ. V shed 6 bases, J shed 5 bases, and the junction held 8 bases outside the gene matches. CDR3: CASSPQGTGTGELFF. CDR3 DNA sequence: TGTGCCAGCAGTCCGCAGGGGACAGGAACCGGGGAGCTGTTTTTT.

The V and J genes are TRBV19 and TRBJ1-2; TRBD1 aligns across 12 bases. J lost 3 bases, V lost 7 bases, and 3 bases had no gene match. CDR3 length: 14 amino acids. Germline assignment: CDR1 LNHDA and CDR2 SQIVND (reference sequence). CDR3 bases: TGTGCCAGTAAGGGACAGGGGGCGCACTATGGCTACACCTTC. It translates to CASKGQGAHYGYTF.

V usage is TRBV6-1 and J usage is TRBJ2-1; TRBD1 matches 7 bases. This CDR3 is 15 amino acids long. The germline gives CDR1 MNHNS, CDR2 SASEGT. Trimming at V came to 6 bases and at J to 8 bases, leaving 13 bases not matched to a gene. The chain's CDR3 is CASSPDRVASYEQFF. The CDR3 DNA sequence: TGTGCCAGCAGCCCAGACAGGGTTGCTTCGTATGAGCAGTTCTTC.

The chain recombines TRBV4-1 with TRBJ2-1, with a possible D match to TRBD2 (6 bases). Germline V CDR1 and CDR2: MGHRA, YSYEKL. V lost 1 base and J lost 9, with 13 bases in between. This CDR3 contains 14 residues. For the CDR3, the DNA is TGCGCCAGCAGCCAAGGGAGGACTATACCTGAGCAGTTCTTC. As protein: CASSQGRTIPEQFF.

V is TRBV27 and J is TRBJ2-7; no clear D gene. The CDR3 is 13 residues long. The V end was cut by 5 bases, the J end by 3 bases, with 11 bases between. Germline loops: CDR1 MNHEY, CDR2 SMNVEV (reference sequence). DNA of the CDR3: TGTGCCAGCAGTCCTCAGCCTAGCTACGAGCAGTACTTC. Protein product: CASSPQPSYEQYF.

The CDR3 reads CASSSPGLAGVVTQYF. CDR3 DNA sequence: TGTGCCAGCAGCTCACCGGGACTAGCGGGAGTTGTTACGCAGTATTTT. This chain uses TRBV7-9 with TRBJ2-3; 14 bases fit TRBD2. The germline gives CDR1 SEHNR, CDR2 FQNEAQ (reference sequence). This CDR3 has 16 residues. V shed 4 bases and J 8 bases; nucleotides not matched to a gene: 8.

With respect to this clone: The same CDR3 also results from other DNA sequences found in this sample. The CDR3 loop is CASSPGQGTEAFF. CDR3 bases: TGTGCCAGCTCACCAGGGCAGGGCACTGAAGCTTTCTTT. The chain couples TRBV18 to TRBJ1-1, with D possibly matching TRBD1 (5 bases). Per the germline V gene, CDR1 is KGHSH and CDR2 is LQKENI. This CDR3 spans 13 amino acids. V lost 2 bases and J 4 bases, leaving 8 bases between the germline ends.

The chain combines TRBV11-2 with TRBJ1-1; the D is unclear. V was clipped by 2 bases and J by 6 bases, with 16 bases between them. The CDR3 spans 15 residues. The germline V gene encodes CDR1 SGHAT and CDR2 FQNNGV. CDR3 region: CASSLWSTHMAEAFF. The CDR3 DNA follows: TGTGCCAGCAGCTTATGGTCCACCCACATGGCTGAAGCTTTCTTT.

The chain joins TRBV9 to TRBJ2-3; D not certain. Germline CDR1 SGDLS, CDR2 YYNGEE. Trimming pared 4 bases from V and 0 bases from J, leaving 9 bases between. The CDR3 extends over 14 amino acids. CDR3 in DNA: TGTGCCAGCAGCCAACTCCCCAGCACAGATACGCAGTATTTT. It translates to CASSQLPSTDTQYF.

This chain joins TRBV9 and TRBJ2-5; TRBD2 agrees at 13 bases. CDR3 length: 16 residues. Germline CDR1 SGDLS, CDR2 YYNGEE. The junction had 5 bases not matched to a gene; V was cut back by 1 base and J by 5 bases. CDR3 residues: CASSVTSGGAGETQYF. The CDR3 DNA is TGTGCCAGCAGCGTAACTAGCGGGGGGGCCGGGGAGACCCAGTACTTC.

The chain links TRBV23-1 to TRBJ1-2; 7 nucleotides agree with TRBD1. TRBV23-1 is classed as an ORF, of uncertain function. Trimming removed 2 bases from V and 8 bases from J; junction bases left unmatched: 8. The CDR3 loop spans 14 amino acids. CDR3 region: CASSQTRTGKGYTF. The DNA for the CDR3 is TGCGCCAGCAGTCAAACCCGGACAGGAAAGGGCTACACCTTC.

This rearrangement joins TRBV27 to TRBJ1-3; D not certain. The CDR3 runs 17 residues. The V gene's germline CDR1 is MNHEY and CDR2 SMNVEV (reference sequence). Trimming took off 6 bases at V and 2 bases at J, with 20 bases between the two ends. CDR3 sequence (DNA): TGTGCCAGCAGCGCCTCGAGAGGGTTTATCCCTGGAAACACCATATATTTT. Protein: CASSASRGFIPGNTIYF.

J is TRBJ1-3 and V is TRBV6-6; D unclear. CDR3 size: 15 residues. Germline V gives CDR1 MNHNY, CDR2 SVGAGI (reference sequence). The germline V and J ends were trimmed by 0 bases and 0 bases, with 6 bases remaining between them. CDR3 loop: CASSYSISSGNTIYF. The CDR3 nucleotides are TGTGCCAGCAGTTACTCGATCAGCTCTGGAAACACCATATATTTT.

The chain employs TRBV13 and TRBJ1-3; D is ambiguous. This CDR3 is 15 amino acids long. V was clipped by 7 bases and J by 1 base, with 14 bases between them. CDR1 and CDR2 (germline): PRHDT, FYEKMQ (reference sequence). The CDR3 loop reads CASTSMERSGNTIYF. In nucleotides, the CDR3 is TGTGCCAGCACCTCAATGGAGCGATCTGGAAACACCATATATTTT.